A selection of T cell receptor beta chains follows, all from one sample in a study of shared clonotypes between healthy human individuals. Data came from immunoSEQ multiplex PCR; TCRdb stores just in-frame clones and leaves some out. The table lists around 100,000 clones, about 67% of them singletons. Sequenced input: memory CD8+ T cells sorted from blood. Source of these receptors: a woman in her thirties in good health. Each CDR3 is given with its conserved first and last residue. A D gene is named only where the DNA matches it firmly. Size values are once, few and many counts, or a class for expanded clones, and some rows have none.

TRBV4-1	.	15	.	TRBJ1-1	CASSQEYRLNTEAFF	TGCGCCAGCAGCCAAGAGTACCGGCTGAACACTGAAGCTTTCTTT
TRBV5-8	.	14	.	TRBJ2-2	CASSLWGNTGELFF	TGTGCCAGCAGCTTGTGGGGGAACACCGGGGAGCTGTTTTTT
TRBV6-4	.	17	.	TRBJ2-3	CASSDGVSREGTDTQYF	TGTGCCAGCAGTGACGGGGTGAGCAGGGAAGGCACAGATACGCAGTATTTT
TRBV5-4	.	13	.	TRBJ2-5	CASSLESEETQYF	TGTGCCAGCAGCCTAGAGAGTGAAGAGACCCAGTACTTC
TRBV27	.	14	TRBD1	TRBJ1-5	CASSEGQVNQPQHF	TGTGCCAGCAGCGAGGGACAGGTTAATCAGCCCCAGCATTTT
TRBV30	.	13	TRBD2	TRBJ2-3	CAWSVLREGTQYF	TGTGCCTGGAGTGTACTGCGGGAGGGGACGCAGTATTTT
TRBV5-4	once	13	.	TRBJ2-2	CAIQNSNTGELFF	TGTGCCATACAAAATTCGAACACCGGGGAGCTGTTTTTT
TRBV6-6	.	15	TRBD1	TRBJ1-2	CASSPHRGLAYGYTF	TGTGCCAGCAGCCCTCACAGGGGGTTAGCCTATGGCTACACCTTC
TRBV10-2	.	16	.	TRBJ1-2	CASSESMVWPLYGYTF	TGCGCCAGCAGTGAGTCAATGGTCTGGCCCCTCTATGGCTACACCTTC
TRBV6-6	few	16	.	TRBJ1-5	CASSMTAHRYNQPQHF	TGTGCCAGCAGCATGACAGCCCATAGGTACAATCAGCCCCAGCATTTT
TRBV6-1	.	15	.	TRBJ1-2	CASSESPLANYGYTF	TGTGCCAGCAGTGAATCTCCTTTAGCTAACTATGGCTACACCTTC
TRBV6-4	many	15	TRBD2	TRBJ2-1	CASSDASGSYNEQFF	TGTGCCAGCAGTGACGCTAGCGGGAGCTACAATGAGCAGTTCTTC
TRBV5-1	.	16	TRBD2	TRBJ2-1	CASSLEASGTYNEQFF	TGCGCCAGCAGCTTGGAGGCTAGCGGGACCTACAATGAGCAGTTCTTC
TRBV7-9	.	15	TRBD2	TRBJ2-7	CASSLVLAGANEQYF	TGTGCCAGCAGCTTAGTCCTAGCGGGAGCCAACGAGCAGTACTTC
TRBV5-6	.	17	TRBD1	TRBJ1-5	CASSLRNRGYSNQPQHF	TGTGCCAGCAGCTTGCGGAACAGGGGATATAGCAATCAGCCCCAGCATTTT
TRBV10-3	once	14	.	TRBJ2-3	CAISEYYLTDTQYF	TGTGCCATCAGTGAGTACTACCTCACGGATACGCAGTATTTT
TRBV25-1	.	16	TRBD1	TRBJ2-7	CASSAEYQDRGHEQYF	TGTGCCAGCAGTGCCGAATACCAGGACAGGGGACACGAGCAGTACTTC
TRBV19	.	16	.	TRBJ1-1	CASSIDLLGQTAEAFF	TGTGCCAGTAGTATAGACCTGCTCGGACAGACCGCTGAAGCTTTCTTT